Reported below is one T cell receptor (beta chain). The protocol was immunoSEQ multiplex PCR, while the TCRdb copy is restricted to in-frame clones and leaves out a portion. The sample lists under 100,000 clones; over 90% were seen once. This specimen belongs to a study of T cell changes during pregnancy in multiple sclerosis. Germline V gene data show CDR1 as WSHSY and CDR2 as SAAADI. There are 13 residues in the CDR3. V lost 7 bases to trimming and J lost 1 base, with 10 bases between them. The rearrangement uses TRBV10-2 and TRBJ1-1; no clear D. The TCR originated in a female donor with multiple sclerosis, enrolled in a pregnancy study. The sequencing here drew on peripheral blood, taken in the second trimester of pregnancy. The CDR3 region is CASKRAANTEAFF. For the CDR3, the DNA is TGCGCCAGCAAGAGGGCGGCGAACACTGAAGCTTTCTTT.